A single sample is the source of the 7 T cell receptor beta chains below, sequenced in a study of blood T cell repertoires in COVID-19. Some clones are missing from TCRdb's copy, which holds only in-frame ones; the method was immunoSEQ multiplex PCR. The table shows 84,000 or so clones, with around 90% occurring only once. Source material: peripheral blood. All receptors come from a man aged 55 to 70 with acute or convalescent COVID-19.

This rearrangement joins TRBV6-1 to TRBJ2-5, with D tentatively TRBD1 (6 bases). Trimming removed 1 base at V and 3 bases at J, with 9 bases between. CDR1 MNHNS and CDR2 SASEGT come from the germline V gene. The CDR3 is made up of 14 amino acids. The DNA of the CDR3 is TGTGCCAGCAGTGAAGGGCAGGGGAAAGAGACCCAGTACTTC. It encodes CASSEGQGKETQYF.

The chain couples TRBV24-1 to TRBJ1-2; TRBD1 is a possible D gene (6 bases). With 5 bases removed from V and 0 bases from J, the gap between germline ends came to 24 bases. Germline values: CDR1 KGHDR, CDR2 SFDVKD. This CDR3 contains 19 residues. The CDR3 here is CATSASPGGAPVANYGYTF. CDR3 nucleotides: TGTGCCACCAGTGCATCTCCGGGGGGCGCCCCTGTCGCTAACTATGGCTACACCTTC.

The rearrangement uses TRBV7-3 and TRBJ1-1, with a tentative D call TRBD1 (5 bases). Trimming shortened V by 0 bases and J by 3 bases, and 11 bases separated the two germline ends. This CDR3 region has 15 residues. The germline gives CDR1 SGHTA, CDR2 FQGTGA. The CDR3 region is CASSLTHAGDTEAFF. The CDR3 DNA sequence: TGTGCCAGCAGCTTAACACACGCGGGGGACACTGAAGCTTTCTTT.

The V and J genes are TRBV19 and TRBJ2-1; D remains ambiguous. V was cut by 5 bases and J by 2 bases, with 13 bases left in between. This CDR3 spans 15 amino acids. Germline-derived CDR1 and CDR2 are LNHDA and SQIVND (reference sequence). This CDR3 is CASSGSSSTYNEQFF. DNA of the CDR3: TGTGCCAGTAGTGGATCTAGTAGCACCTACAATGAGCAGTTCTTC.

The table lists this clone with a count of one. This chain joins TRBV10-2 and TRBJ1-5; D is uncertain. Germline V CDR1 and CDR2: WSHSY, SAAADI. V lost 0 bases to trimming and J lost 7 bases, with 10 bases between them. The CDR3 runs to 14 residues. The CDR3 DNA follows: TGCGCCAGCAGTGAGTCGGGTCGAGGGCAGCCCCAGCATTTT. Amino acid sequence: CASSESGRGQPQHF.

V and J are TRBV5-1 and TRBJ1-1, with D perhaps matching TRBD1 (6 bases). Germline lookup yields CDR1 SGHRS and CDR2 YFSETQ. V was shortened by 2 bases and J by 1 base, with 9 bases between the two germline ends. The CDR3 extends over 14 amino acids. The CDR3 spells CASSFLDRNTEAFF. CDR3 coding DNA: TGCGCCAGCAGCTTTTTGGACAGGAACACTGAAGCTTTCTTT.

The rearrangement uses TRBV6-1 and TRBJ2-3; tentative D call: TRBD2 (6 bases). Germline lookup yields CDR1 MNHNS and CDR2 SASEGT. V lost 0 bases and J 6 bases, leaving 19 bases between the germline ends. The CDR3 is made up of 17 amino acids. Here the CDR3 reads CASSEAHAGQPGDTQYF. CDR3 nucleotides: TGTGCCAGCAGTGAAGCGCATGCGGGGCAACCCGGGGATACGCAGTATTTT.